Detailed here is one T cell receptor (beta chain). This record comes from a study of blood T cell repertoires in COVID-19. Study background: Samples representing acute and convalescent COVID-19 were sourced from the United States, Italy and Spain. Sources were T cells, B-cell-depleted T cells, or PBMCs; the material itself was cDNA or gDNA.

V shed 2 bases and J 9 bases; nucleotides not matched to a gene: 8. Germline loops: CDR1 LNHDA, CDR2 SQIVND (reference sequence). This CDR3 is 15 amino acids long. Per the authors' pipeline: Reference gene primers were amplified, and this amplification served to estimate nucleated cell counts. Produced via immunoSEQ multiplex PCR; TCRdb's table is partial and in-frame only. The DNA was the basis for D and trimming; V, J and clone size are from that table. The table shows fewer than 250,000 clones, with roughly nine tenths occurring only once. The TCR sequence derives from a man aged 40-49 years with acute or convalescent COVID-19. Sequenced: peripheral blood. The chain links TRBV19 to TRBJ2-1, with 9 nucleotides matching TRBD2. The CDR3 loop is CASSILREGLGEQFF. The CDR3 region has the DNA TGTGCCAGTAGTATATTGCGGGAGGGCCTTGGTGAGCAGTTCTTC.